Detailed here is one T cell receptor (beta chain). Its antigen is unidentified. With 60 Vbeta and 13 Jbeta primers, the PCR was carried out. Authors' methods: An analysis that came later counted around 80 million unique TCR beta chains, approximately 11 million shared. Sequencing used immunoSEQ multiplex PCR; TCRdb keeps in-frame clones, though not all of them. The V and J calls and the clone size are those of that table, but D and trimming were determined from the DNA. The data contain around 120,000 clones, around 82% of them singletons. The sample comes from a study of cytomegalovirus exposure and HLA in healthy donors. Study results and limitations: Previous analysis showed most TCR beta V segments were productive about 90% or about 30% of the time.

Germline CDR1 is SGHDN and CDR2 is FVKESK. The CDR3 spans 16 residues. The rearrangement uses TRBV14 and TRBJ2-5; 9 nucleotides match TRBD2. The DNA end is a closer match to TRBJ2-7, so the J assignment may be wrong. The origin of this receptor is a male donor in good health and CMV-seropositive. Input material: PBMCs. The CDR3 coding sequence is TGTGCCAGCAGCCCGCTGACTAGCGGAGGCCCTTACGAGCAGTACTTC. Translation: CASSPLTSGGPYEQYF.